This T cell receptor (beta chain) is from a study of blood T cell repertoires in COVID-19. Background on the study: The analysed material was cDNA or gDNA that came from T cells, B-cell-depleted T cells, or PBMCs.

Patients of the Seattle cohort, enrolled during active infection, were followed longitudinally. In the original workflow: Reference gene primer amplification in the assay estimated nucleated cell counts. Data came from immunoSEQ multiplex PCR; TCRdb stores just in-frame clones and leaves some out. That table supplies the V and J calls and clone size; D and trimming were determined from the DNA. The sample contains hundreds of thousands of clones, 89% of which appear only once. Germline CDR1 reads SGHVS; CDR2 reads FQNEAQ. V trimming: 2 bases; J trimming: 3 bases; junction bases outside the gene matches: 4. The CDR3 consists of 16 residues.

The sequencing sample was made of peripheral blood. This receptor was taken from a young man with COVID-19, enrolled during active disease. The rearrangement joins TRBV7-8 to TRBJ2-7; TRBD2 matches 13 bases. This CDR3 reads CASSLSRLAGGYEQYF. In DNA form, the CDR3 reads TGTGCCAGCAGCTTAAGTCGACTAGCGGGAGGCTACGAGCAGTACTTC.